The next 23 T cell receptor beta chains were all read from a single sample in a study of blood T cell repertoires in COVID-19. Some clones are missing from TCRdb's copy, which holds only in-frame ones; the method was immunoSEQ multiplex PCR. The sample has 150,000 to 200,000 clones; over 80% are singletons. The sample was PBMCs or T cells enriched from blood (not recorded which). The receptors were sampled from an older woman who had recovered from COVID-19.

The gene calls are TRBV5-1 and TRBJ2-6; the match to TRBD1 covers 7 bases. The junction had 4 bases not matched to a gene; V was cut back by 7 bases and J by 0 bases. Germline CDR1 reads SGHRS; CDR2 reads YFSETQ. The CDR3 is 15 amino acids. DNA for the CDR3: TGCGCCAGCTTCGGGACAGCCTCTGGGGCCAACGTCCTGACTTTC. It translates to CASFGTASGANVLTF.

V is TRBV12-3 or TRBV12-4 and J is TRBJ1-1; perhaps TRBD1 as D (6 bases). V lost 8 bases and J lost 7, with 17 bases in between. This CDR3 contains 13 residues. CDR3 nucleotides: TGTGCCAGCTTGGGGGGGGCGCGGGTTGAAGCTTTCTTT. Encoded protein: CASLGGARVEAFF.

This sequence joins TRBV10-3 and TRBJ2-5; D call uncertain. CDR3 length equals 13 residues. V was shortened by 4 bases and J by 2 bases, with 8 bases between the two germline ends. Germline V gene lookup returns CDR1 ENHRY and CDR2 SYGVKD. This CDR3 reads CAISAYRQETQYF. The CDR3 nucleotides are TGTGCCATCAGTGCCTACCGGCAAGAGACCCAGTACTTC.

V and J are TRBV7-2 and TRBJ1-1; D is undetermined. CDR1 and CDR2 from the germline V gene are SGHTA and FQGNSA. The CDR3 is made up of 15 amino acids. Trimming took off 0 bases at V and 1 base at J, with 9 bases between the two ends. The CDR3 DNA reads as TGTGCCAGCAGCTTAGCGCTCACACAGAACACTGAAGCTTTCTTT. It encodes CASSLALTQNTEAFF.

The rearrangement links TRBV6-5 to TRBJ1-1, with 7 bases lining up with TRBD1. Trimming at V came to 7 bases and at J to 1 base, leaving 6 bases not matched to a gene. CDR3 length equals 14 residues. Germline CDR1 and CDR2: MNHEY and SVGAGI. CDR3 sequence: CASNLRGRNTEAFF. Here the CDR3 DNA reads TGTGCCAGCAACCTTAGGGGGCGGAACACTGAAGCTTTCTTT.

The V gene is TRBV6-5, the J gene TRBJ1-3; the D gene is possibly TRBD1 (5 bases). This CDR3 spans 13 amino acids. V was pared by 2 bases and J by 4 bases, with 6 bases between. From germline, CDR1 is MNHEY and CDR2 SVGAGI. The CDR3 DNA is TGTGCCAGCAGTTACACAGGAGGAAACACCATATATTTT. It is translated as CASSYTGGNTIYF.

The J gene is TRBJ2-7, the V gene TRBV5-6, with 9 positions matching TRBD1. The V gene end was trimmed by 4 bases and the J gene end by 5 bases; junction bases not matched to a gene: 13. Germline V gene sequence: CDR1 SGHDT, CDR2 YYEEEE. The CDR3 contains 16 residues. The CDR3 bases are TGTGCCAGCAGCGCCGGCGTCGGGACAGGGTTCGACGAGCAGTACTTC. Amino acid sequence: CASSAGVGTGFDEQYF.

This clone has just one count. Other DNA sequences of this sample code for an identical CDR3. The chain recombines TRBV11-2 with TRBJ2-3; 8 bases align to TRBD2. This CDR3 has 15 residues. The trim removed 5 bases at V and 0 bases at J, leaving 4 bases unmatched. The germline CDR1 and CDR2 sequences are SGHAT and FQNNGV. The CDR3 DNA is TGTGCCAGCAGCCCGTGGACTAGCAGCACAGATACGCAGTATTTT. Its protein product is CASSPWTSSTDTQYF.

The chain joins TRBV3-1 (or the pseudogene TRBV3-2) to TRBJ1-3; D is unclear. There are 15 residues in the CDR3. The germline V gene has CDR1 LGHDT and CDR2 YNNKEL (reference sequence). V lost 0 bases, J lost 0 bases, and 6 bases lay in between. The CDR3 region is CASSQDWSSGNTIYF. In DNA form, the CDR3 reads TGTGCCAGCAGCCAAGATTGGAGCTCTGGAAACACCATATATTTT.

The gene calls are TRBV6-5 and TRBJ1-2, with 7 positions matching TRBD1. J was trimmed by 5 bases and V by 10 bases; bases with no gene match: 7. Germline V CDR1 and CDR2: MNHEY, SVGAGI. This CDR3 comprises 12 residues. The CDR3 is CATRTGDYGYTF. The CDR3 DNA is TGTGCCACCCGGACAGGTGATTATGGCTACACCTTC.

The CDR3 DNA reads as TGTGCCAGCAGTAACCGGGCTGGGGGGTATTCACCCCTCCACTTT. This gives the protein CASSNRAGGYSPLHF. The genes are TRBV27 and TRBJ1-6; weak D call: TRBD1 (5 bases). The germline V gene encodes CDR1 MNHEY and CDR2 SMNVEV (reference sequence). Trimming pared 5 bases from V and 8 bases from J, leaving 16 bases between. The CDR3 length is 15 residues.

The chain is built from TRBV5-1 and TRBJ2-7, with 12 bases fitting TRBD2. V lost 1 base to trimming and J lost 1 base; unmatched junction nucleotides: 15. This CDR3 comprises 20 residues. CDR1 is SGHRS and CDR2 is YFSETQ in the germline V gene. The CDR3 reads CASSLRSSGGARFESYEQYF. As DNA, the CDR3 is TGCGCCAGCAGCTTGCGGTCTAGCGGGGGGGCAAGGTTCGAGTCCTACGAGCAGTACTTC.

This rearrangement joins TRBV19 to TRBJ2-2, with unresolved D. In germline, CDR1 is LNHDA, CDR2 SQIVND (reference sequence). V lost 3 bases, J lost 7 bases, and 9 bases lay in between. The CDR3 has 13 amino acids. In DNA form, the CDR3 reads TGTGCCAGTAGTATCAACGGAGACGGGGAGCTGTTTTTT. The encoded protein is CASSINGDGELFF.

This chain uses TRBV4-1 with TRBJ1-4; possible D gene TRBD1, 5 bases. V was cut by 3 bases and J by 7 bases, with 18 bases left in between. This CDR3 is 16 amino acids long. Germline assignment: CDR1 MGHRA and CDR2 YSYEKL. The CDR3 is CASSQGRRDYTEKLFF. CDR3 bases: TGCGCCAGCAGCCAGGGTCGAAGGGACTACACTGAAAAACTGTTTTTT.

This clone turned up a few times. V usage is TRBV2 and J usage is TRBJ1-2; TRBD1 is a possible D gene (6 bases). The V and J ends lost 2 bases and 8 bases respectively, with 12 bases between them. The germline V gene has CDR1 SNHLY and CDR2 FYNNEI. The CDR3 runs 13 residues. Here the CDR3 reads CASSEISGEGYTF. In DNA form, the CDR3 reads TGTGCCAGCAGTGAAATTTCAGGGGAGGGCTACACCTTC.

The genes are TRBV19 and TRBJ2-7; weak D call: TRBD1 (6 bases). This CDR3 is 13 amino acids long. Per the germline V gene, CDR1 is LNHDA and CDR2 is SQIVND (reference sequence). With 9 bases removed from V and 3 bases from J, the gap between germline ends came to 15 bases. This CDR3 is CASSTGTNYEQYF. CDR3 in DNA: TGTGCCAGCTCCACAGGGACCAACTACGAGCAGTACTTC.

This rearrangement joins TRBV6-5 to TRBJ2-1; D remains unclear. Trimming stripped 0 bases from V and 5 bases from J, with 5 bases between. The CDR3 contains 13 residues. Per germline, CDR1 MNHEY and CDR2 SVGAGI. The CDR3 loop reads CASSYSPNNEQFF. The CDR3 DNA sequence: TGTGCCAGCAGTTACTCGCCTAACAATGAGCAGTTCTTC.

This rearrangement joins TRBV18 to TRBJ1-2; perhaps TRBD1 as D (6 bases). Germline assignment: CDR1 KGHSH and CDR2 LQKENI. Trimming stripped 4 bases from V and 3 bases from J, with 9 bases between. CDR3 length: 13 amino acids. The CDR3 loop reads CASSLGADYGYTF. CDR3 coding DNA: TGTGCCAGCTCACTGGGGGCGGACTATGGCTACACCTTC.

The V gene is TRBV2, the J gene TRBJ1-2; unclear D gene. Germline V gene sequence: CDR1 SNHLY, CDR2 FYNNEI. This CDR3 has 12 residues. V was shortened by 8 bases and J by 4 bases, with 11 bases between the two germline ends. CDR3 amino acids: CASRSQPYGYTF. DNA for the CDR3: TGTGCCAGCCGAAGCCAACCCTATGGCTACACCTTC.

Here the CDR3 reads CASSLVSQGEQFF. In DNA form, the CDR3 reads TGTGCCAGCAGCTTAGTGTCCCAGGGCGAGCAGTTCTTC. The chain recombines TRBV11-2 with TRBJ2-1, with a possible D match to TRBD1 (5 bases). CDR3 length equals 13 residues. Trimming pared 1 base from V and 10 bases from J, leaving 11 bases between. Germline assignment: CDR1 SGHAT and CDR2 FQNNGV.

This clone occurred once. The J gene is TRBJ1-5, the V gene TRBV12-5, with D perhaps matching TRBD1 (5 bases). The CDR3 totals 13 residues. The V gene's germline CDR1 is LGHNT and CDR2 FRNRAP. The ends were cut back, 8 bases at V and 6 bases at J, with 14 bases in the middle. The CDR3 is CASTPERGQPQHF. For the CDR3, the DNA is TGTGCTAGTACGCCGGAAAGGGGTCAGCCCCAGCATTTT.

This clone has more than one count but fewer than ten. The chain employs TRBV2 and TRBJ1-1; 8 bases line up with TRBD1. In germline, CDR1 is SNHLY, CDR2 FYNNEI. CDR3 length: 14 amino acids. V was pared by 5 bases and J by 4 bases, with 6 bases of the junction left unmatched. In DNA form, the CDR3 reads TGTGCCAGCAGTAAAGAAACAGGGGGCACTGAAGCTTTCTTT. It yields the protein CASSKETGGTEAFF.

The chain carries TRBV4-1 and TRBJ2-5; D is undetermined. CDR3 length: 13 residues. V was cut by 2 bases and J by 5 bases, with 9 bases left in between. CDR1 is MGHRA, CDR2 YSYEKL, per germline. CDR3 sequence (DNA): TGCGCCAGCAGCCAATGGAGTTCCGAGACCCAGTACTTC. This sequence encodes CASSQWSSETQYF.